This T cell receptor (beta chain) was recovered during a study of blood T cell repertoires in COVID-19 (dated by TCRdb to 2018 to 2020). Describing the broader study: Collaborator samples came from the United States, Italy and Spain and covered acute and convalescent phases of COVID-19. The prospective study material was composed of cDNA or gDNA derived from T cells, B-cell-depleted T cells, or PBMCs. The dataset comprised deeply sampled blood TCRbeta repertoires from subjects exposed to, actively infected with, or recovered from COVID-19. The repertoires were made available in a free public database intended to serve as a resource for research on the immune response to SARS-CoV-2. Samples came from the ongoing ImmuneRACE study (first 160 participants) plus 1,254 subjects from 6 global collaborators. The sample metadata nearly always contained a de-identified subject ID, COVID-19 status, age in years and sex. Where available, HLA class I and class II types were obtained from metadata supplied by the sample provider rather than from assay-based typing. Study-wide conclusions, independent of this receptor: How much clinical and demographic metadata was included differed by source and by participant, and the metadata was provided uncurated.

TCRbeta CDR3 regions were amplified from genomic DNA using the immunoSEQ Assay, a bias-controlled multiplex PCR. For the original study's pipeline: Within the assay, amplification of reference gene primers was used to estimate how many nucleated cells each sample contained. To quantify the absolute abundance of each unique TCRbeta CDR3 rearrangement, sequence reads were collapsed and filtered. For each sample, productive Simpson clonality was calculated as the square root of Simpson's diversity index over productive rearrangements. TCRdb re-hosts the immuneACCESS table, in-frame sequences only. Its copies lack some clones; in the studies checked, an unresolved V gene accounts for under half of them, and the cause for the rest is not known. V and J calls and clone size are given by that table; D and trimming were obtained from the DNA. Here the sample has around 200,000 clones; about four fifths occur a single time. Roughly 3% of the sample belongs to the ten largest clones.

On this clone: Its binding antigen is unknown. The input lacks base qualities; no much larger clone sits a single base away.

Sequences SNHLY (CDR1) and FYNNEI (CDR2) are obtained from the germline V gene. Including the terminal cysteine and phenylalanine, the CDR3 comprises 15 residues. The entry retains the CDR3 DNA only, 45 bases that are in frame from base 1. Relative to germline, V is missing 6 bases and J is missing 4 bases, with 7 bases of the junction outside any gene match. Enrolling through a virtual design, the prospective study's participants ranged in age from about 18 to 100 years and lived across 20 to 25 United States geographic areas. To assign participants to cohorts, the prospective study relied on clinical history that participants themselves reported in a screening survey and a study questionnaire. Recovered participants in ImmuneRACE Cohort 3 were defined as having two consecutive negative NP/OP PCR tests, clearance from a healthcare professional, or resolution of symptoms. Each participant in the prospective study had whole blood, serum and a nasopharyngeal or oropharyngeal swab collected by mobile phlebotomists. Additional blood draws and questionnaires over an approximately two-month period could optionally be provided by prospective study participants. Blood samples from the prospective study were shipped frozen or at room temperature prior to DNA extraction.

The chain links TRBV2 with TRBJ2-1; 9 of the junction bases match TRBD2. The sample comprised PBMCs or T cells enriched from blood (not recorded which). The source of this sequence is a woman aged 25-40 years who had recovered from COVID-19. The DNA sequence is given as TGTGCCAGCAGCGCCGGGACTAGCTTATACAATGAGCAGTTCTTC. It translates to CASSAGTSLYNEQFF.